This T cell receptor (beta chain) was recovered during a study of T cell responses to AZD1222 COVID-19 vaccine. The V gene's germline CDR1 is MDHEN and CDR2 SYDVKM. Between the trimmed V and J ends, which lost 4 bases and 1 base, there was a span of 10 bases. The CDR3 covers 14 residues. Clones were read by immunoSEQ multiplex PCR, and TCRdb kept only the in-frame ones, dropping some. The sample lists roughly 140,000 clones; 90% to 95% were seen once. This chain uses TRBV28 with TRBJ1-1; D gene unclear. The TCR was taken from an adult who had recovered from COVID-19. The input for sequencing was peripheral blood, taken after recovery from COVID-19. The CDR3 is CASSSVRENTEAFF. The CDR3, as DNA: TGTGCCAGCAGTTCAGTCCGGGAGAACACTGAAGCTTTCTTT.